This T cell receptor (beta chain) was recovered during a study of post-analysis software for immune sequencing data (dated by TCRdb to the mid-2010s). For the wider study: Recorded disease courses included relapsing-remitting, secondary progressive and progressive-relapsing multiple sclerosis, with some patients lacking subtype annotation. The patient repertoires were compared against around eleven previously published healthy control repertoires obtained from donors aged about 6 to 26 years. A subset of samples was prepared in parallel using single-end sample barcoding, then pooled and co-amplified after Illumina adapter ligation. The paper's findings and limits, for the study overall: The multiple sclerosis patient group was slightly younger than the control group. Strong co-clustering of samples prepared in the same batch was shown by direct clustering with F measure, prompting a batch-effect correction. Normalized Chao1 diversity was significantly lower in multiple sclerosis patients than controls, suggesting substantial peripheral T-cell clonal expansion. Significantly higher frequencies in patients than in controls were found for several TRBV segments, including TRBV5-6, TRBV5-1 and TRBV20-1.

About this clonotype: The antigen it binds to is not known. No qualities accompany the bases; no much larger clone lies one base away.

TCR beta repertoires were profiled from peripheral blood of 13 young patients with multiple sclerosis to demonstrate the VDJtools post-analysis software. Multiple sclerosis patients were children and adolescents aged roughly 6 to 15 years. To prepare the library, PCR was applied. Sequenced using an Illumina HiSeq 2500. To reduce PCR and sequencing biases, unique molecular identifiers were built into the TCR beta cDNA libraries. Approximately 500,000 cDNA molecules were obtained for every 1 to 10 million input T cells, so each molecule roughly corresponded to one T cell. Patient libraries were prepared and sequenced with the same protocol used for the earlier healthy control dataset. Samples belonging to the same batch were prepared together, multiplexed and sequenced on a shared HiSeq lane. The original methods were these. Raw barcoded reads were processed with MIGEC, discarding single-read molecular identifier groups before consensus assembly and CDR3 extraction. Clonotype tables were post-analysed with VDJtools, and diversity was normalized by down-sampling all datasets to the smallest sample size. In repertoire overlap clustering, CDR3 amino acid sequences, but not nucleotide sequences, were matched to correct batch-related cross-sample contamination. TCRdb itself trimmed the public reads at Q25 with fastp, ran MiXCR and retained productive beta chains. Identical CDR3 proteins give one entry, which carries the most common genes and DNA. TCRdb's processing, not the study's, gives the V and J calls here. The sample table holds 500,000 to 600,000 distinct CDR3 sequences, of which roughly 40% were seen once. The ten largest clones add up to 1.5% to 2% of the sample.

The germline V gene supplies CDR1 SQVTM and CDR2 ANQGSEA. The CDR3, cysteine through phenylalanine, is 17 amino acids long. The only DNA kept is the CDR3, 51 bases in frame from the first base. Trimming costs V 2 bases and J 4 bases, and their ends lie 21 bases apart. This clonotype was sampled from a girl under 18 with multiple sclerosis. The sample consisted of blood. Here the chain combines TRBV29-1 and TRBJ2-1, with the D gene call left open. For the CDR3, the sequence is CSVEPRLAPLGYNEQFF. The DNA is as follows: TGCAGCGTTGAACCCCGATTAGCCCCCCTAGGGTACAATGAGCAGTTCTTC.